The clone carrying this T cell receptor beta chain has a count of ten or more. This sample is drawn from a study of cytomegalovirus exposure and HLA in healthy donors. Researchers ran the PCR with 60 Vbeta and 13 Jbeta primers. Clones were sequenced by immunoSEQ multiplex PCR, and TCRdb holds only the in-frame ones, with some missing. The top ten hold roughly 5% of the sample, which has about 170,000 clones, less than 85% seen once. This CDR3 is 14 amino acids long. The V gene lost 1 base and the J gene lost 7 bases, with 13 bases spanning the gap. The germline CDR1 and CDR2 sequences are MNHNS and SASEGT.

The sequenced sample was PBMCs. The clonotype was recovered from a man between 18 and 35 years old in good health and CMV-seronegative. The chain couples TRBV6-1 to TRBJ1-2, with D possibly matching TRBD1 (5 bases). The DNA for the CDR3 is TGTGCCAGCAGTGAAGGGGAGGGGATCAGTGGCTACACCTTC. This encodes CASSEGEGISGYTF.